A selection of T cell receptor beta chains follows, all from one sample in a study of OX40 agonist ivuxolimab in advanced cancers. TCRdb's table, derived via immunoSEQ multiplex PCR, lists solely in-frame clones and lacks some. The sample has nearly 20,000 clones, approximately 83% seen once. Sequenced material: CD4+ or CD8+ T cells sorted from blood, taken in a trial of the OX40 agonist ivuxolimab. These receptors were taken from an adult with an advanced solid tumor such as melanoma, head and neck, liver or kidney cancer. Both conserved end residues are part of each CDR3. A D gene is named only where the DNA matches it firmly. For some rows the clone size is stated as once, few or many, or as a class when expanded; others skip it.

D gene: TRBD2
clone size: .
CDR3 length: 16
V gene: TRBV30
J gene: TRBJ2-1
CDR3 protein: CAWSGWGGSSYNEQFF
CDR3 DNA: TGTGCCTGGAGCGGGTGGGGGGGTAGCTCCTACAATGAGCAGTTCTTC

D gene: .
clone size: .
CDR3 length: 17
V gene: TRBV19
J gene: TRBJ2-2
CDR3 protein: CASSSALQGSNTGELFF
CDR3 DNA: TGTGCCAGTAGTTCGGCCCTACAGGGTTCGAACACCGGGGAGCTGTTTTTT

D gene: .
clone size: .
CDR3 length: 14
V gene: TRBV6-4
J gene: TRBJ2-1
CDR3 protein: CASSGGASYNEQFF
CDR3 DNA: TGTGCCAGCAGTGGAGGAGCCTCCTACAATGAGCAGTTCTTC

D gene: TRBD1
clone size: .
CDR3 length: 15
V gene: TRBV4-2
J gene: TRBJ2-7
CDR3 protein: CASSQPRDREGEQYF
CDR3 DNA: TGTGCCAGCAGCCAACCACGGGACAGGGAAGGCGAGCAGTACTTC

D gene: .
clone size: .
CDR3 length: 14
V gene: TRBV14
J gene: TRBJ2-5
CDR3 protein: CASSQVAPEETQYF
CDR3 DNA: TGTGCCAGCAGCCAAGTAGCCCCAGAGGAGACCCAGTACTTC

D gene: .
clone size: .
CDR3 length: 11
V gene: TRBV30
J gene: TRBJ2-1
CDR3 protein: CAWKLAYEQFF
CDR3 DNA: TGTGCCTGGAAACTAGCCTATGAGCAGTTCTTC

D gene: TRBD2
clone size: .
CDR3 length: 17
V gene: TRBV11-3
J gene: TRBJ2-5
CDR3 protein: CASSLGLGLADQETQYF
CDR3 DNA: TGTGCCAGCAGCTTAGGCCTCGGACTAGCGGACCAAGAGACCCAGTACTTC

D gene: .
clone size: few
CDR3 length: 17
V gene: TRBV10-3
J gene: TRBJ1-2
CDR3 protein: CATRPLGGRGIIYGYTF
CDR3 DNA: TGTGCCACACGCCCTCTGGGCGGCAGGGGTATTATCTATGGCTACACCTTC

D gene: TRBD1
clone size: .
CDR3 length: 15
V gene: TRBV27
J gene: TRBJ2-7
CDR3 protein: CASSPTGTGTYEQYF
CDR3 DNA: TGTGCCAGCAGCCCAACCGGGACAGGGACGTACGAGCAGTACTTC

D gene: .
clone size: once
CDR3 length: 15
V gene: TRBV28
J gene: TRBJ1-4
CDR3 protein: CASSLYGTPNEKLFF
CDR3 DNA: TGTGCCAGCAGTTTATACGGGACACCTAATGAAAAACTGTTTTTT

D gene: TRBD1
clone size: .
CDR3 length: 13
V gene: TRBV7-8
J gene: TRBJ2-7
CDR3 protein: CASSYRGAYEQYF
CDR3 DNA: TGTGCCAGCAGCTACAGGGGAGCCTACGAGCAGTACTTC

D gene: .
clone size: .
CDR3 length: 16
V gene: TRBV7-9
J gene: TRBJ1-2
CDR3 protein: CASSSEAGANFYGYTF
CDR3 DNA: TGTGCCAGCAGCTCCGAAGCCGGGGCAAACTTCTATGGCTACACCTTC

D gene: .
clone size: .
CDR3 length: 15
V gene: TRBV6-5
J gene: TRBJ1-5
CDR3 protein: CASSYGPGGNQPQHF
CDR3 DNA: TGTGCCAGCAGTTACGGCCCAGGGGGCAATCAGCCCCAGCATTTT

D gene: .
clone size: .
CDR3 length: 16
V gene: TRBV6-6
J gene: TRBJ2-6
CDR3 protein: CASRSPGNSGANVLTF
CDR3 DNA: TGTGCCAGCAGGTCCCCAGGTAACTCTGGGGCCAACGTCCTGACTTTC

D gene: TRBD2
clone size: .
CDR3 length: 13
V gene: TRBV10-2
J gene: TRBJ2-7
CDR3 protein: CASTLWGGDEQYF
CDR3 DNA: TGCGCCAGCACCCTTTGGGGGGGTGACGAGCAGTACTTC

D gene: TRBD1
clone size: .
CDR3 length: 15
V gene: TRBV30
J gene: TRBJ1-4
CDR3 protein: CAWSAGTGVREKLFF
CDR3 DNA: TGTGCCTGGAGTGCAGGAACAGGGGTACGGGAAAAACTGTTTTTT

D gene: TRBD1
clone size: .
CDR3 length: 13
V gene: TRBV29-1
J gene: TRBJ2-5
CDR3 protein: CSVATGGQETQYF
CDR3 DNA: TGCAGCGTCGCGACAGGGGGCCAAGAGACCCAGTACTTC

D gene: .
clone size: .
CDR3 length: 12
V gene: TRBV7-8
J gene: TRBJ2-5
CDR3 protein: CASRSEWETQYF
CDR3 DNA: TGTGCCAGCAGGTCGGAGTGGGAGACCCAGTACTTC

D gene: .
clone size: .
CDR3 length: 14
V gene: TRBV5-1
J gene: TRBJ1-3
CDR3 protein: CASSLGGVVDTIYF
CDR3 DNA: TGCGCCAGCAGCTTGGGTGGGGTCGTGGACACCATATATTTT

D gene: .
clone size: .
CDR3 length: 16
V gene: TRBV6-5
J gene: TRBJ2-1
CDR3 protein: CASSFMGRGQPNEQFF
CDR3 DNA: TGTGCCAGCAGTTTTATGGGCAGGGGACAACCCAATGAGCAGTTCTTC

D gene: TRBD1
clone size: .
CDR3 length: 14
V gene: TRBV2
J gene: TRBJ2-7
CDR3 protein: CASSELGTVYEQYF
CDR3 DNA: TGTGCCAGCAGTGAATTAGGGACAGTCTACGAGCAGTACTTC

D gene: .
clone size: .
CDR3 length: 14
V gene: TRBV6-1
J gene: TRBJ2-7
CDR3 protein: CASSLDRFFYEQYF
CDR3 DNA: TGTGCCAGCAGTCTGGACCGTTTCTTCTACGAGCAGTACTTC

D gene: .
clone size: .
CDR3 length: 16
V gene: TRBV28
J gene: TRBJ1-2
CDR3 protein: CASSFTQGPPSYGYTF
CDR3 DNA: TGTGCCAGCAGTTTCACACAGGGCCCGCCAAGTTATGGCTACACCTTC

D gene: TRBD2
clone size: .
CDR3 length: 15
V gene: TRBV19
J gene: TRBJ2-3
CDR3 protein: CASSGRGGSTDTQYF
CDR3 DNA: TGTGCCAGTAGTGGGCGGGGAGGGAGCACAGATACGCAGTATTTT

D gene: .
clone size: .
CDR3 length: 19
V gene: TRBV23-1
J gene: TRBJ2-6
CDR3 protein: CASSQSVRSDSSGANVLTF
CDR3 DNA: TGCGCCAGCAGTCAATCGGTGCGGTCCGATAGCTCTGGGGCCAACGTCCTGACTTTC

D gene: .
clone size: .
CDR3 length: 14
V gene: TRBV9
J gene: TRBJ2-5
CDR3 protein: CASSEAGTEETQYF
CDR3 DNA: TGTGCCAGCAGCGAAGCAGGTACAGAAGAGACCCAGTACTTC

D gene: .
clone size: .
CDR3 length: 16
V gene: TRBV4-3
J gene: TRBJ2-1
CDR3 protein: CASSQDRGSGYNEQFF
CDR3 DNA: TGCGCCAGCAGCCAAGATAGGGGGAGCGGCTACAATGAGCAGTTCTTC

D gene: .
clone size: medium-sized
CDR3 length: 14
V gene: TRBV29-1
J gene: TRBJ2-7
CDR3 protein: CSVEDRGARVEQYF
CDR3 DNA: TGCAGCGTTGAAGATCGGGGGGCGCGGGTCGAGCAGTACTTC

D gene: .
clone size: .
CDR3 length: 12
V gene: TRBV5-4
J gene: TRBJ2-7
CDR3 protein: CASSLQTYEQYF
CDR3 DNA: TGTGCCAGCAGCTTGCAAACCTACGAGCAGTACTTC

D gene: .
clone size: .
CDR3 length: 16
V gene: TRBV27
J gene: TRBJ1-5
CDR3 protein: CASSPNSGSSNQPQHF
CDR3 DNA: TGTGCCAGCAGTCCAAACAGCGGTAGTAGCAATCAGCCCCAGCATTTT

D gene: .
clone size: .
CDR3 length: 15
V gene: TRBV28
J gene: TRBJ1-5
CDR3 protein: CASSFGEGDSQPQHF
CDR3 DNA: TGTGCCAGCAGTTTCGGAGAGGGGGATAGTCAGCCCCAGCATTTT

D gene: TRBD1
clone size: once
CDR3 length: 15
V gene: TRBV19
J gene: TRBJ2-7
CDR3 protein: CASSPGTGYSYEQYF
CDR3 DNA: TGTGCCAGTAGTCCCGGGACAGGGTATTCGTACGAGCAGTACTTC

D gene: .
clone size: .
CDR3 length: 11
V gene: TRBV5-1
J gene: TRBJ2-1
CDR3 protein: CASSLGYEQFF
CDR3 DNA: TGCGCCAGCAGCTTAGGGTACGAGCAGTTCTTC

D gene: .
clone size: few
CDR3 length: 17
V gene: TRBV7-2
J gene: TRBJ2-6
CDR3 protein: CASSLRIYSSGANVLTF
CDR3 DNA: TGTGCCAGCAGCTTACGGATTTATTCATCTGGGGCCAACGTCCTGACTTTC

D gene: .
clone size: few
CDR3 length: 13
V gene: TRBV7-9
J gene: TRBJ2-1
CDR3 protein: CASSQGDIYEQFF
CDR3 DNA: TGTGCCAGCAGCCAAGGGGACATTTATGAGCAGTTCTTC

D gene: .
clone size: .
CDR3 length: 12
V gene: TRBV27
J gene: TRBJ1-1
CDR3 protein: CASTTGGTEAFF
CDR3 DNA: TGTGCCAGCACCACAGGCGGGACTGAAGCTTTCTTT

D gene: .
clone size: .
CDR3 length: 15
V gene: TRBV7-7
J gene: TRBJ2-7
CDR3 protein: CASSPGGAFPYEQYF
CDR3 DNA: TGTGCCAGCAGCCCCGGCGGGGCGTTTCCCTACGAGCAGTACTTC

D gene: .
clone size: .
CDR3 length: 14
V gene: TRBV6-5
J gene: TRBJ2-3
CDR3 protein: CASSTPSGTDTQYF
CDR3 DNA: TGTGCCAGCAGTACGCCCAGCGGGACAGATACGCAGTATTTT

D gene: TRBD1
clone size: .
CDR3 length: 15
V gene: TRBV6-6
J gene: TRBJ2-7
CDR3 protein: CASSPLGQAPYEQYF
CDR3 DNA: TGTGCCAGCAGCCCCCTGGGACAGGCTCCCTACGAGCAGTACTTC

D gene: .
clone size: .
CDR3 length: 13
V gene: TRBV6-1
J gene: TRBJ1-1
CDR3 protein: CASVGLRNTEAFF
CDR3 DNA: TGTGCCAGTGTCGGACTGCGAAACACTGAAGCTTTCTTT

D gene: .
clone size: .
CDR3 length: 11
V gene: TRBV28
J gene: TRBJ1-5
CDR3 protein: CASSLGNPEHF
CDR3 DNA: TGTGCCAGCAGTTTGGGCAATCCCGAGCATTTT

D gene: .
clone size: .
CDR3 length: 14
V gene: TRBV6-6
J gene: TRBJ1-2
CDR3 protein: CASSLVQINYGYTF
CDR3 DNA: TGTGCCAGCAGTCTAGTTCAGATCAACTATGGCTACACCTTC

D gene: .
clone size: .
CDR3 length: 15
V gene: TRBV19
J gene: TRBJ2-6
CDR3 protein: CASSMSLSGANVLTF
CDR3 DNA: TGTGCCAGTAGTATGTCGCTATCTGGGGCCAACGTCCTGACTTTC